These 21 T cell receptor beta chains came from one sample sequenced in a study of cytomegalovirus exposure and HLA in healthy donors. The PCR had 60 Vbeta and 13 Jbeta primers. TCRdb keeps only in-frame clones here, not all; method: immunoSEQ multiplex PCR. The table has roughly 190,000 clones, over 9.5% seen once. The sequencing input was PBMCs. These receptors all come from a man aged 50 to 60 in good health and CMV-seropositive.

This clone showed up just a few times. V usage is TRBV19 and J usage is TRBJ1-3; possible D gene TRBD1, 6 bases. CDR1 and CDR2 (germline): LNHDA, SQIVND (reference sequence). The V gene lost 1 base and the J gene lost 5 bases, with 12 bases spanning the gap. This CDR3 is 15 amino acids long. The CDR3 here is CASSIGGTRRNTIYF. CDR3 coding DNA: TGTGCCAGTAGTATAGGTGGGACACGGAGAAACACCATATATTTT.

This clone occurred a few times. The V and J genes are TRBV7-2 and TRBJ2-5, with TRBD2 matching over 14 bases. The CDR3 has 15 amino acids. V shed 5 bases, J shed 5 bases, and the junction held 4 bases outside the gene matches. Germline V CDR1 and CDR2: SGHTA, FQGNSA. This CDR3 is CASSEGLAGVETQYF. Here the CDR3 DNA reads TGTGCCAGCAGCGAGGGACTAGCGGGGGTGGAGACCCAGTACTTC.

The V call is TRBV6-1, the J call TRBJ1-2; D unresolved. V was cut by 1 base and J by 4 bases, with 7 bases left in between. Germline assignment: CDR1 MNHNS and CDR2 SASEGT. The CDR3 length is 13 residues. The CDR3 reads CASSEEILYGYTF. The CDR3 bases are TGTGCCAGCAGTGAAGAAATCCTCTATGGCTACACCTTC.

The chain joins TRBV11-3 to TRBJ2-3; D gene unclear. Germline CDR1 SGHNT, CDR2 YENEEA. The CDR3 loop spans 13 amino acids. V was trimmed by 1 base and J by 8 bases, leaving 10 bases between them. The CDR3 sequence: CASSLVQAPTQYF. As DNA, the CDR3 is TGTGCCAGCAGCTTAGTTCAGGCTCCTACGCAGTATTTT. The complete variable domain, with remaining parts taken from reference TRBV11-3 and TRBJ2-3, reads EAGVVQSPRYKIIEKKQPVAFWCNPISGHNTLYWYLQNLGQGPELLIRYENEEAVDDSQLPKDRFSAERLKGVDSTLKIQPAELGDSAVYLCASSLVQAPTQYFGPGTRLTVL.

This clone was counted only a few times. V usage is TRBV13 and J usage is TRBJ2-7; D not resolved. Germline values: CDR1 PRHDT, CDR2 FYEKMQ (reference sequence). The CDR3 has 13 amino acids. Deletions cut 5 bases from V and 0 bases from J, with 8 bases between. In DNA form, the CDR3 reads TGTGCCAGCAGCCCCACACACTCCTACGAGCAGTACTTC. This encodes CASSPTHSYEQYF. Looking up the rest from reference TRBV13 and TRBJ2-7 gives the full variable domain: AAGVIQSPRHLIKEKRETATLKCYPIPRHDTVYWYQQGPGQDPQFLISFYEKMQSDKGSIPDRFSAQQFSDYHSELNMSSLELGDSALYFCASSPTHSYEQYFGPGTRLTVT.

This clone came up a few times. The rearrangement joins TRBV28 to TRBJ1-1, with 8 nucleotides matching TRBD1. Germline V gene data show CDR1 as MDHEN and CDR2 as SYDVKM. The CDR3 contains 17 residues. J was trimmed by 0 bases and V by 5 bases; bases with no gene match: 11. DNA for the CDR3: TGTGCCAGCAGTAGCGGACAGGGAATAGGGATGAACACTGAAGCTTTCTTT. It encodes CASSSGQGIGMNTEAFF.

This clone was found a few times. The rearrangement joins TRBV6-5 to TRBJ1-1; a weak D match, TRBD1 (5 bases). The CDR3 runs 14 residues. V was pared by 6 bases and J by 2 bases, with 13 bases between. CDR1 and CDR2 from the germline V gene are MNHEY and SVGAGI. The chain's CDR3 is CASSPDSSNTEAFF. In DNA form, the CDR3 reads TGTGCCAGCAGCCCCGACAGTAGTAACACTGAAGCTTTCTTT.

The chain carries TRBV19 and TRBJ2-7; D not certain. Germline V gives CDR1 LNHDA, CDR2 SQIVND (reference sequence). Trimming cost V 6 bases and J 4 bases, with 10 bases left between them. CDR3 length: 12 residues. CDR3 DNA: TGTGCCAGTAGCTCCCCCTCGTACGAGCAGTACTTC. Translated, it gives CASSSPSYEQYF.

The CDR3 sequence is CASSGTRNTEAFF. CDR3 DNA: TGCGCCAGCAGCGGGACAAGGAACACTGAAGCTTTCTTT. The chain is built from TRBV5-1 and TRBJ1-1; weak D call: TRBD1 (6 bases). From germline, CDR1 is SGHRS and CDR2 YFSETQ. This CDR3 has 13 residues. Trimming removed 4 bases at V and 1 base at J, with 8 bases between.

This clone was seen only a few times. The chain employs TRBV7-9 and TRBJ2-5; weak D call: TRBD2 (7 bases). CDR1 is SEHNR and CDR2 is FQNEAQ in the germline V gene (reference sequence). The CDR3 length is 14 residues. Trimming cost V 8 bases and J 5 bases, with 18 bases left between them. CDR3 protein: CASPPGGMRETQYF. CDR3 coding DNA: TGTGCCAGCCCCCCGGGGGGCATGCGGGAGACCCAGTACTTC. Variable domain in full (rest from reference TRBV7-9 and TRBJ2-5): DTGVSQNPRHKITKRGQNVTFRCDPISEHNRLYWYRQTLGQGPEFLTYFQNEAQLEKSRLLSDRFSAERPKGSFSTLEIQRTEQGDSAMYLCASPPGGMRETQYFGPGTRLLVL.

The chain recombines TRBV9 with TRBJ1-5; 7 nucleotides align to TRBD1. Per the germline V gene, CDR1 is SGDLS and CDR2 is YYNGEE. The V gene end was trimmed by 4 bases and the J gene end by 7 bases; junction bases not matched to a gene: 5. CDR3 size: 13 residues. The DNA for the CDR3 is TGTGCCAGCAGCTCTCAGGGGGGACAGCCCCAGCATTTT. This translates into CASSSQGGQPQHF.

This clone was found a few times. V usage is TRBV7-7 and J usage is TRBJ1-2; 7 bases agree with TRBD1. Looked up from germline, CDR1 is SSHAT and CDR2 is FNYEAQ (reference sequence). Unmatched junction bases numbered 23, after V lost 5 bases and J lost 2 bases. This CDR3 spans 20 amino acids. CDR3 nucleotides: TGTGCCAGCAGCGAATTAGAACATGGGACAGACGGGCGGTGGAACTATGGCTACACCTTC. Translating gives CASSELEHGTDGRWNYGYTF.

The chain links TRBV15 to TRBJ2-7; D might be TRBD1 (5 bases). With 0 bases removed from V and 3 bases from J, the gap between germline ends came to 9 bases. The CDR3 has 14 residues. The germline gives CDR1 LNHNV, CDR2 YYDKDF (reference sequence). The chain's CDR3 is CATSRDPQDYEQYF. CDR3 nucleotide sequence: TGTGCCACCAGCAGAGACCCACAGGACTACGAGCAGTACTTC.

CDR3 region: CSVEGDNSYEQYF. The DNA of the CDR3 is TGCAGCGTTGAAGGCGATAACTCCTACGAGCAGTACTTC. The rearrangement links TRBV29-1 to TRBJ2-7; D is ambiguous. The germline V gene has CDR1 SQVTM and CDR2 ANQGSEA. V was trimmed by 1 base and J by 0 bases, leaving 7 bases between them. This CDR3 is 13 amino acids long.

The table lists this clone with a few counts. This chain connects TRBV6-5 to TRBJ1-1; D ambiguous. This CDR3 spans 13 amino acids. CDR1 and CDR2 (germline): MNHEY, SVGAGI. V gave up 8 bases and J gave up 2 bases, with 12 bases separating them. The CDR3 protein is CASCSAGNTEAFF. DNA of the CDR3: TGTGCCAGCTGCTCGGCGGGAAACACTGAAGCTTTCTTT.

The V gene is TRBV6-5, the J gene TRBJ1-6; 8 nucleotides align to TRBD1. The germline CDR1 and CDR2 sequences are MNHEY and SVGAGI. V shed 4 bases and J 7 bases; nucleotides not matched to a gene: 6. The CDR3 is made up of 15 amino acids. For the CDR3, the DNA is TGTGCCAGCAGTTCCGTCGGGACAGGCAATTCACCCCTCCACTTT. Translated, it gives CASSSVGTGNSPLHF.

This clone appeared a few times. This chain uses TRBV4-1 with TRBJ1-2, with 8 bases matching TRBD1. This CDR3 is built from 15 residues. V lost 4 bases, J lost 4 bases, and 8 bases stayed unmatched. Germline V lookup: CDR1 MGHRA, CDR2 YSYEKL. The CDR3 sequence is CASSRETGEGYGYTF. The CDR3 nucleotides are TGCGCCAGCAGCCGAGAGACAGGGGAGGGCTATGGCTACACCTTC.

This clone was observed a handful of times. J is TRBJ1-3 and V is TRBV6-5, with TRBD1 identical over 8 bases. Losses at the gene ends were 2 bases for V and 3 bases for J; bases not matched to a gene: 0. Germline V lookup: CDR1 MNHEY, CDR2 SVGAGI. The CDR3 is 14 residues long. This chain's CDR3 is CASSYDRGGNTIYF. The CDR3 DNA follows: TGTGCCAGCAGTTACGACAGGGGTGGAAACACCATATATTTT.

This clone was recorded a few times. The CDR3 loop is CASSPTPDRYYEQYF. CDR3 nucleotide sequence: TGCGCCAGCAGCCCGACACCCGACAGGTACTACGAGCAGTACTTC. V gene TRBV5-1 combines with J gene TRBJ2-7; D possibly corresponds to TRBD1 (6 bases). V was trimmed by 4 bases and J by 3 bases, leaving 17 bases between them. The CDR3 loop spans 15 amino acids. From germline, CDR1 is SGHRS and CDR2 YFSETQ.

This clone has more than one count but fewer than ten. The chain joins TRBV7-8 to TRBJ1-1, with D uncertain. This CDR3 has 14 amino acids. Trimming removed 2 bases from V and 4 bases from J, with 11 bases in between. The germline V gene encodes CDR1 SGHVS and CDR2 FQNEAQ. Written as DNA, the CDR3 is TGTGCCAGCAGCTTAATTCGGGAGAGCACTGAAGCTTTCTTT. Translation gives CASSLIRESTEAFF.

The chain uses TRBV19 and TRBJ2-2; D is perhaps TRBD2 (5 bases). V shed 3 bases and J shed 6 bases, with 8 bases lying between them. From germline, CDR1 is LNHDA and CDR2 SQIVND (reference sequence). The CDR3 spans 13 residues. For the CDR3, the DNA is TGTGCCAGTAGTATTGAGGGCCCCGGGGAGCTGTTTTTT. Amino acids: CASSIEGPGELFF.